The subject of this entry is one T cell receptor beta chain. Its antigen is not identified. The entry originates in a study of T cells and Merkel cell carcinoma outcomes. Study-wide points: Repertoire plus T-cell density reportedly predicted Merkel cell carcinoma outcomes.

The CDR3 extends over 13 amino acids. After removal of 7 bases from V and 6 bases from J, the junction contained 3 bases not matched to a gene. CDR1 SGHVS and CDR2 FNYEAQ come from the germline V gene. The protocol was immunoSEQ multiplex PCR, while the TCRdb copy is restricted to in-frame clones and leaves out a portion. The sample has about 2,000 clones, more than 70% seen once. Material: tumor tissue from Merkel cell carcinoma. This clonotype was sampled from a human donor with Merkel cell carcinoma. The genes are TRBV7-6 and TRBJ2-2, with 9 bases fitting TRBD1. CDR3 coding DNA: TGTGCCAGCACCCGGGACAGGGCCGGGGAGCTGTTTTTT. Its protein product is CASTRDRAGELFF. The complete variable domain, with remaining parts taken from reference TRBV7-6 and TRBJ2-2, reads GAGVSQSPRYKVTKRGQDVALRCDPISGHVSLYWYRQALGQGPEFLTYFNYEAQQDKSGLPNDRFSAERPEGSISTLTIQRTEQRDSAMYRCASTRDRAGELFFGEGSRLTVL.